This entry is about one T cell receptor beta chain. Its specificity is unknown. The germline gives CDR1 SGHRS, CDR2 YFSETQ. After removal of 4 bases from V and 11 bases from J, the junction contained 15 bases not matched to a gene. The CDR3 sequence is 16 residues long. The sample originates from a study of cytomegalovirus exposure and HLA in healthy donors. Vbeta (60) and Jbeta (13) primers were used in the PCR. Per the original methods: A later analysis tallied 75 million to 80 million unique TCR beta chains, around 10 million of them shared. The repertoire was sequenced with immunoSEQ multiplex PCR; TCRdb's copy has only in-frame clones and lacks some. The D gene and trimming were derived from the DNA, and the V and J assignments and clone size from that table. The sample comprises some 130,000 clones, approximately 79% of which are singletons, and about 6.8% rests with the top ten. Study-wide points: There were fewer than 200 TCR beta chains listed as cytomegalovirus-associated. A later analysis showed that HLA-associated TCR beta chains had undergone more clonal expansion than equally common others. The authors confirmed in vitro that a few CMV-associated chains were specific for CMV antigens.

This receptor was obtained from a man aged 35-49 years in good health and CMV-seropositive. The chain links TRBV5-1 to TRBJ1-2, with 12 bases aligning to TRBD1. The sequenced sample was PBMCs. Here the CDR3 reads CASSKTPGTGGSGYTF. CDR3 coding DNA: TGCGCCAGCAGCAAGACCCCCGGGACAGGGGGCTCAGGGTACACCTTC.